This T cell receptor (beta chain) was retrieved from a study of T-cell reconstitution after alpha-beta-depleted transplantation in children. Unique molecular identifiers were used in preparing the TCRbeta library. TCRdb re-analysed the PCR reads in MiXCR, keeping a single row per CDR3 protein. The sample contains tens of thousands of distinct CDR3 sequences, less than 6% of which appear only once. This clonotype has a handful of counts. The CDR3 spans 16 residues. CDR1 is LGHNA, CDR2 YSLEER, per germline. Trimming removed 1 base from V and 4 bases from J, with 16 bases in between. Source: PBMCs, mostly from graft donor cells, taken 60 days after TCRalphabeta/CD19-depleted stem cell transplant. This receptor was taken from a female patient between 2 and 15 years old who had a stem cell transplant for aplastic anemia, so the T cells may come from the graft donor. This sequence joins TRBV4-3 and TRBJ2-5, with a weak D call TRBD2 (6 bases). The CDR3 DNA reads TGCGCCAGCAGCCAAGTGAAAGGACTATATCGAGAGACCCAGTACTTC. Translation gives CASSQVKGLYRETQYF.